This T cell receptor (beta chain) was recorded in a study of blood T cell repertoires in COVID-19. Study in general: Spain, Italy and the United States supplied samples that represented acute and convalescent COVID-19. From T cells, B-cell-depleted T cells, or PBMCs came the material, which was cDNA or gDNA.

Original methodology: Reference gene primer amplification in the assay estimated nucleated cell counts. Profiled with immunoSEQ multiplex PCR; TCRdb holds only in-frame clones, not every one. The DNA gave D and trimming, while V, J and clone size come from that table. Found here are nearly 95,000 clones, roughly nine tenths of them singletons; the top ten hold 1.5%. Germline-derived CDR1 and CDR2 are LGHNA and YSLEER. With V trimmed by 0 bases and J by 6 bases, 9 bases remained unmatched. There are 17 residues in the CDR3. The chain joins TRBV4-3 to TRBJ1-2, with 11 bases fitting TRBD1. The clonotype comes from a human donor with active COVID-19. The donor label of this sample is uncertain. Sequencing was carried out using peripheral blood. The CDR3 nucleotides read TGCGCCAGCAGCCAAGATAGGGGGGGACAGGGGGACGATGGCTACACCTTC. Translation: CASSQDRGGQGDDGYTF.